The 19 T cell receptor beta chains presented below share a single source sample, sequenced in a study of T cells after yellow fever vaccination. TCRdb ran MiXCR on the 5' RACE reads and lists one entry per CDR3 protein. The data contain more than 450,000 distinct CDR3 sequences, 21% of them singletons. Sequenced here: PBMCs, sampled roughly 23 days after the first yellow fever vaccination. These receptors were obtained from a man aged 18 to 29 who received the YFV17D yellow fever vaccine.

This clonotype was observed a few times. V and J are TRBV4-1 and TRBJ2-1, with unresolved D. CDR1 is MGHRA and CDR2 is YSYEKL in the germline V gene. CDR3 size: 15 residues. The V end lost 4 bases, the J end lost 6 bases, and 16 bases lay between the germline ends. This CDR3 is CASSRALGPFNEQFF. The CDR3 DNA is TGCGCCAGCAGCCGCGCTTTGGGCCCCTTCAATGAGCAGTTCTTC.

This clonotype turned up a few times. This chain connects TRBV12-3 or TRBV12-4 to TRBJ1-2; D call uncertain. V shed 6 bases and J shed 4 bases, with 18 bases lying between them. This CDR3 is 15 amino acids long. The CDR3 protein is CASSSRTTETYGYTF. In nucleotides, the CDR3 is TGTGCCAGCAGCAGTAGGACTACAGAGACCTATGGCTACACCTTC.

The DNA of the CDR3 is TGCAGTGCCCCACTGGCGGGGGGGAATAGGGATACGCAGTATTTT. This sequence encodes CSAPLAGGNRDTQYF. The rearrangement joins TRBV20-1 to TRBJ2-3; 9 bases line up with TRBD2. Trimming took 6 bases from V and 6 from J; bases not matched to a gene: 13. This CDR3 contains 15 residues. Germline values: CDR1 DFQATT, CDR2 SNEGSKA (reference sequence).

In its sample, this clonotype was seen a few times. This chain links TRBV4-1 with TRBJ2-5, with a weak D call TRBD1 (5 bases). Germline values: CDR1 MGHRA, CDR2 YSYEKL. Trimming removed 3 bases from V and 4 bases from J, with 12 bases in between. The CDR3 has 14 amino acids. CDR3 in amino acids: CASSHYWGPETQYF. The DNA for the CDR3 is TGCGCCAGCAGCCATTATTGGGGCCCAGAGACCCAGTACTTC.

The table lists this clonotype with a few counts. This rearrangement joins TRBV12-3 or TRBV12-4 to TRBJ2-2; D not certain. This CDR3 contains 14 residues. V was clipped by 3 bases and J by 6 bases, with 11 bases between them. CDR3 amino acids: CASSFIEVAGELFF. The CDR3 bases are TGTGCCAGCAGTTTCATTGAGGTGGCCGGGGAGCTGTTTTTT.

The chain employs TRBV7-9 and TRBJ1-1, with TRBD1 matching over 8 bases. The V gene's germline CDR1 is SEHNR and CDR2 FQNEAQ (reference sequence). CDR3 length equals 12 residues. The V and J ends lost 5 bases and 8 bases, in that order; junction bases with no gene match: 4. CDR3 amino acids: CASSPWDREAFF. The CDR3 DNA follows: TGTGCCAGCAGCCCCTGGGACAGGGAAGCTTTCTTT.

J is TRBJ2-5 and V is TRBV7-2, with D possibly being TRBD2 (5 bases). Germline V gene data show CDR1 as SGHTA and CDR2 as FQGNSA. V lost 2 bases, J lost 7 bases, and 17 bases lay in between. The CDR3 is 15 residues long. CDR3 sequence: CASSLPPSGWVTQYF. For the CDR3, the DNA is TGTGCCAGCAGCTTACCCCCCAGCGGTTGGGTGACCCAGTACTTC.

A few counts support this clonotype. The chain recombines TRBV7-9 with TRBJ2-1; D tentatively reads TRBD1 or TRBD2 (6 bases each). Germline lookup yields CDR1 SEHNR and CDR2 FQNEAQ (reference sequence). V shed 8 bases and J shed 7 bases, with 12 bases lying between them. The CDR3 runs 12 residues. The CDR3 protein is CASFGGGNEQFF. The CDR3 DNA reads TGTGCCAGCTTCGGAGGGGGTAATGAGCAGTTCTTC.

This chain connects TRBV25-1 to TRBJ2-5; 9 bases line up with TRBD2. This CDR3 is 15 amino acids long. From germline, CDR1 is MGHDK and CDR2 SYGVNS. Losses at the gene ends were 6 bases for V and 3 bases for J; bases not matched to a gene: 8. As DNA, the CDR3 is TGTGCCAGCAGGCGGGGGGGGCACTCAGAAGAGACCCAGTACTTC. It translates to CASRRGGHSEETQYF.

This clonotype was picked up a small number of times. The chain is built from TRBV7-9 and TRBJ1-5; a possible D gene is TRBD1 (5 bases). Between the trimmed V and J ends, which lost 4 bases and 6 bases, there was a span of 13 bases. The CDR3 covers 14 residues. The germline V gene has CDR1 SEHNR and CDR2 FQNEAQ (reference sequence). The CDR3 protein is CASSSGPRGQPQHF. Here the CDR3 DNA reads TGTGCCAGCAGCTCGGGACCGCGGGGTCAGCCCCAGCATTTT.

For the CDR3, the DNA is TGTGCCAGCAGCCCCCGACCGGAATACACTAACTATGGCTACACCTTC. This encodes CASSPRPEYTNYGYTF. The V and J genes are TRBV5-6 and TRBJ1-2; D not resolved. CDR3 length equals 16 residues. CDR1 and CDR2 from the germline V gene are SGHDT and YYEEEE. The V end was cut by 4 bases, the J end by 0 bases, with 16 bases between.

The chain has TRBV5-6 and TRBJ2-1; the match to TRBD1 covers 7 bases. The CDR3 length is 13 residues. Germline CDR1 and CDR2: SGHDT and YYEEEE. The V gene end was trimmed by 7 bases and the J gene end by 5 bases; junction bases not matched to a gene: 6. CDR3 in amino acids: CASPPGQHNEQFF. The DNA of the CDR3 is TGTGCCAGCCCGCCGGGACAGCACAATGAGCAGTTCTTC.

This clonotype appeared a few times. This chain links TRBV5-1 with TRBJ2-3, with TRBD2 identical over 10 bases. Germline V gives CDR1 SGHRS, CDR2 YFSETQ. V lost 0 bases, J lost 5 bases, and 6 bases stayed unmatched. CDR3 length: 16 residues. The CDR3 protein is CASSLEPSGGQDTQYF. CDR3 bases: TGCGCCAGCAGCTTGGAACCTAGCGGGGGTCAAGATACGCAGTATTTT.

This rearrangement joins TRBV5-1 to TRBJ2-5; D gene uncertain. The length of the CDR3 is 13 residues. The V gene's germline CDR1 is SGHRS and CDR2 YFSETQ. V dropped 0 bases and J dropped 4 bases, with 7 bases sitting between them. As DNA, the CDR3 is TGCGCCAGCAGCTTGGGAGCGTTAGAGACCCAGTACTTC. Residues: CASSLGALETQYF.

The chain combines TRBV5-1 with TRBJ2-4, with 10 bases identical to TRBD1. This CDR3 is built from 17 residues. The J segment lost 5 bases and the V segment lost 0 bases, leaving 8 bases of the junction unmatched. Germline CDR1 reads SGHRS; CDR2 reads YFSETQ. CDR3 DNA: TGCGCCAGCAGCTTGGCCGGGGGACAGGGGATCCAAAACATTCAGTACTTC. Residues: CASSLAGGQGIQNIQYF.

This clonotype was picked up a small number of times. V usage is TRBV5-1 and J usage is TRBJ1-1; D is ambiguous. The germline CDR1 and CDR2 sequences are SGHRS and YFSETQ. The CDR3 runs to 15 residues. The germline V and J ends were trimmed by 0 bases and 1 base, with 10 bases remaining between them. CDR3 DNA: TGCGCCAGCAGCTTGGCAATGCTATCGAACACTGAAGCTTTCTTT. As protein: CASSLAMLSNTEAFF.

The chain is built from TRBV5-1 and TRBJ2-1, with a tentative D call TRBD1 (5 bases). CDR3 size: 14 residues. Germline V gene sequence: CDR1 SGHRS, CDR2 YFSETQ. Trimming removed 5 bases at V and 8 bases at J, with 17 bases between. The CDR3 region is CASRHSGHTDEQFF. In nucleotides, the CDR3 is TGCGCCAGCAGACATTCTGGACACACCGATGAGCAGTTCTTC. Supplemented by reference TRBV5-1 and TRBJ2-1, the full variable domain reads KAGVTQTPRYLIKTRGQQVTLSCSPISGHRSVSWYQQTPGQGLQFLFEYFSETQRNKGNFPGRFSGRQFSNSRSEMNVSTLELGDSALYLCASRHSGHTDEQFFGPGTRLTVL.

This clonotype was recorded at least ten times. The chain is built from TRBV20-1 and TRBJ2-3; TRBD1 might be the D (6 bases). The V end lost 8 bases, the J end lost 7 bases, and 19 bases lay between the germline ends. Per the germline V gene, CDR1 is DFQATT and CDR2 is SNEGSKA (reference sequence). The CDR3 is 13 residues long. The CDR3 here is CSPRDKTDYTQYF. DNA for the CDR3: TGCAGTCCCCGGGACAAAACTGACTATACGCAGTATTTT.

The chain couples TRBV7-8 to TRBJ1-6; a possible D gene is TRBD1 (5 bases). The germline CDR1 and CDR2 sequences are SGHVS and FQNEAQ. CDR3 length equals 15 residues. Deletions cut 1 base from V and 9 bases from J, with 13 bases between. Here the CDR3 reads CASSLEAPGASPLHF. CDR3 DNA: TGTGCCAGCAGCTTAGAGGCCCCCGGGGCTTCACCCCTCCACTTT.